The 3 T cell receptor beta chains below come from one sample, sequenced in a study of T cells expressing NK-cell markers. TCRdb processed the 5' RACE reads again and assigns one entry to each CDR3 protein, with no DNA. This repertoire includes around 470,000 distinct CDR3 sequences. Sample: blood T cells: a sorted CD56 or NKG2C T cell subset, CD4+ or CD8+ T cells, or bulk PBMC T cells (not recorded which). The receptors shown here come from a woman aged 45-59 years in good health.

CDR3 amino acids: CASSLLGQSLSNSYNEQFF. The chain couples TRBV5-6 to TRBJ2-1; TCRdb outputs TRBD1, but without DNA this stays unchecked. From germline, CDR1 is SGHDT and CDR2 YYEEEE. The CDR3 consists of 19 residues.

The J gene is TRBJ2-7, the V gene TRBV5-1. This CDR3 is 15 amino acids long. CDR1 SGHRS and CDR2 YFSETQ come from the germline V gene. CDR3 residues: CASSLDTHSSYEQYF.

The chain is built from TRBV5-6 and TRBJ2-6; the D call of TRBD1 rests on TCRdb alone, since no DNA is present to check it. CDR3 length: 17 residues. Germline CDR1 reads SGHDT; CDR2 reads YYEEEE. This chain's CDR3 is CASSAGTGPSGANVLTF. The full variable domain, with the rest looked up from reference TRBV5-6 and TRBJ2-6, is DAGVTQSPTHLIKTRGQQVTLRCSPKSGHDTVSWYQQALGQGPQFIFQYYEEEERQRGNFPDRFSGHQFPNYSSELNVNALLLGDSALYLCASSAGTGPSGANVLTFGAGSRLTVL.